This passage covers 4 T cell receptor beta chains from one sample sequenced in a study of T cell responses to AZD1222 COVID-19 vaccine listed by TCRdb under 2021. Receptor amplification or capture employed the immunoSEQ multiplex PCR assay. TCRdb's version of the immuneACCESS table is confined to in-frame rearrangements and falls short of the full clone set. An unresolved V gene accounts for under half of the shortfall where checked; the remainder is of unknown origin. The sample table records approximately 150,000 clones; 70% to 90% of these occur just once. Clones ranked in the top ten supply approximately 5.1% of the sample. Read against the paper, the sample's time point label means: baseline before first vaccination. The input for sequencing was peripheral blood, taken on day 0 of AZD1222 vaccination. The receptors come from an adult in good health.

The CDR3 reads CASSQAGGPGNEQFF. The CDR3 nucleotides are TGTGCCAGCTCACAGGCGGGGGGCCCAGGCAATGAGCAGTTCTTC. The chain has TRBV18 and TRBJ2-1; TRBD2 matches 8 bases. There are 15 residues in the CDR3. J was trimmed by 6 bases and V by 4 bases; bases with no gene match: 8. Germline loops: CDR1 KGHSH, CDR2 LQKENI.

The rearrangement links TRBV19 to TRBJ2-7; 11 nucleotides line up with TRBD2. Germline V gene data show CDR1 as LNHDA and CDR2 as SQIVND (reference sequence). Losses at the gene ends were 5 bases for V and 1 base for J; bases not matched to a gene: 7. The CDR3 contains 16 residues. The CDR3 DNA follows: TGTGCCAGTAGTTGGGGGACTAGCGGTCCTTCCTACGAGCAGTACTTC. Encoded protein: CASSWGTSGPSYEQYF.

The chain joins TRBV19 to TRBJ2-1; 11 nucleotides match TRBD2. The CDR3 length is 17 residues. V was clipped by 5 bases and J by 4 bases; unmatched bases: 10. Germline assignment: CDR1 LNHDA and CDR2 SQIVND (reference sequence). The CDR3 bases are TGTGCCAGTAGTCCTCGACTAGCGGGATCGGGGTACAATGAGCAGTTCTTC. Protein sequence: CASSPRLAGSGYNEQFF. Together with reference TRBV19 and TRBJ2-1, the CDR3 gives the full variable domain: DGGITQSPKYLFRKEGQNVTLSCEQNLNHDAMYWYRQDPGQGLRLIYYSQIVNDFQKGDIAEGYSVSREKKESFPLTVTSAQKNPTAFYLCASSPRLAGSGYNEQFFGPGTRLTVL.

This chain joins TRBV9 and TRBJ1-6, with 9 bases lining up with TRBD1. CDR1 is SGDLS and CDR2 is YYNGEE in the germline V gene. V lost 4 bases, J lost 9 bases, and 8 bases stayed unmatched. The CDR3 has 15 residues. The CDR3: CASSPKGQGVSPLHF. CDR3 bases: TGTGCCAGCAGCCCCAAGGGACAGGGAGTTTCACCCCTCCACTTT.